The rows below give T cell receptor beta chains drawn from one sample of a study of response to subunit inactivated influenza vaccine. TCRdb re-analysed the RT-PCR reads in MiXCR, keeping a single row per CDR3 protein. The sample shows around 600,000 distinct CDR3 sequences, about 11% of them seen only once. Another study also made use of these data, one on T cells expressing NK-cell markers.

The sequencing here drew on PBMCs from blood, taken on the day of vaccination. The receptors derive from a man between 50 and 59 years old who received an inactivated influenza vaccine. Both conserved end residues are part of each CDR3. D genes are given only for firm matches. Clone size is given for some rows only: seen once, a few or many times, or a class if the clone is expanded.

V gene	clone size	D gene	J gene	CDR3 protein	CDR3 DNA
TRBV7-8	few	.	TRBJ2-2	CASSLAILVTTGELFF	TGTGCCAGCAGCTTAGCTATATTGGTAACCACCGGGGAGCTGTTTTTT
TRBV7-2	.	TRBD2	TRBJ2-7	CASSLELMTSGYEQYF	TGTGCCAGCAGCTTAGAACTGATGACTAGCGGCTACGAGCAGTACTTC
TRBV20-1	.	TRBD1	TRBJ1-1	CSARAGGPSTEAFF	TGCAGTGCTAGAGCAGGGGGGCCTTCCACTGAAGCTTTCTTT
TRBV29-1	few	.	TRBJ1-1	CSVEEGTGAFF	TGCAGCGTTGAAGAGGGGACGGGGGCTTTCTTT
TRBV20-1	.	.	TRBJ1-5	CSAREIRGNQPQHF	TGCAGTGCTAGAGAAATCCGGGGTAATCAGCCCCAGCATTTT
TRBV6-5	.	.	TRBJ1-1	CASSYSGERTEAFF	TGTGCCAGCAGTTACTCGGGCGAGAGGACTGAAGCTTTCTTT
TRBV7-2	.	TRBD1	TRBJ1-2	CASSLDRGDYGYTF	TGTGCCAGCAGCCTTGACAGGGGCGACTATGGCTACACCTTC
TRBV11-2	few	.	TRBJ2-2	CASSLDNQNTGELFF	TGTGCCAGCAGCTTAGATAACCAGAACACCGGGGAGCTGTTTTTT
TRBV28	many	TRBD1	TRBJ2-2	CASSFGPGQGWTGELFF	TGTGCCAGCAGTTTTGGGCCGGGACAGGGATGGACCGGGGAGCTGTTTTTT
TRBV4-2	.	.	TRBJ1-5	CASSQEERGTAQHF	TGTGCCAGCAGCCAAGAAGAACGGGGAACAGCCCAGCATTTT
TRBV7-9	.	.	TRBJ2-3	CASSLTEVLSTDTQYF	TGTGCCAGCAGCCTCACTGAGGTACTTAGCACAGATACGCAGTATTTT